This T cell receptor beta chain was identified during a study of T-cell memory formation after mild COVID-19. Study as a whole: TCR clusters showed largely donor specificity.

Findings and caveats of the study: Memory sampled before infection contained some responding clones, suggesting cross-reactive memory joined.

V was shortened by 0 bases and J by 5 bases, with 11 bases between the two germline ends. The V gene's germline CDR1 is SGHDT and CDR2 YYEEEE. The CDR3 spans 14 residues. In this sample, this clonotype turned up a few times. Its specificity is unknown. TCR alpha and TCR beta cDNA libraries carrying sample barcodes and UMIs came from 5'RACE with constant-segment primers. A single record per CDR3 protein comes from TCRdb applying MiXCR to the 5' RACE reads. The table has hundreds of thousands of distinct CDR3 sequences, 15% seen once; the top ten hold more than 20%. Sequencing was done on a sample of PBMCs or a T cell subset sorted from them (not recorded which). This chain links TRBV5-6 with TRBJ1-2; no clear D. The TCR was taken from a man younger than 35 who had mild COVID-19 (a few samples of this study predate the infection). Cell type and time point are not known. The CDR3 protein is CASSLVPMEYGYTF. DNA for the CDR3: TGTGCCAGCAGCTTGGTCCCCATGGAGTATGGCTACACCTTC.